Included here is one TCR beta chain sequence, with context. The antigen is unknown. The CDR3 loop spans 14 amino acids. Germline loops: CDR1 MGHDK, CDR2 SYGVNS. Deletions cut 2 bases from V and 8 bases from J, with 13 bases between. This entry belongs to a study of CD8+ T cells in alopecia areata. Study-wide results and limits: Higher clonality and more expanded CD8+ clones appeared in lesional than normal scalp. Resident alphabeta T cells of normal skin are also sequenced in scalp samples. Mice gave a clearer picture of TCR sharing than patients did, possibly for HLA-related reasons.

After isolation, RNA underwent reverse transcription to generate cDNA as the sequencing template. Assay used: immunoSEQ multiplex PCR; TCRdb lists only in-frame clones, some missing. The profile covers under 250,000 clones, with just over 55% appearing a single time and over 4% taken by the ten largest. Separation by sorting yielded CD4+ and CD8+ T cells from PBMCs. The chain is built from TRBV25-1 and TRBJ1-3; possible D gene TRBD1, 5 bases. The TCR comes from a human donor in good health. Sequencing used CD8+ T cells sorted from blood. The CDR3 loop is CASSEPREGDTIYF. The CDR3 DNA is TGTGCCAGCAGTGAACCCAGAGAAGGGGACACCATATATTTT.